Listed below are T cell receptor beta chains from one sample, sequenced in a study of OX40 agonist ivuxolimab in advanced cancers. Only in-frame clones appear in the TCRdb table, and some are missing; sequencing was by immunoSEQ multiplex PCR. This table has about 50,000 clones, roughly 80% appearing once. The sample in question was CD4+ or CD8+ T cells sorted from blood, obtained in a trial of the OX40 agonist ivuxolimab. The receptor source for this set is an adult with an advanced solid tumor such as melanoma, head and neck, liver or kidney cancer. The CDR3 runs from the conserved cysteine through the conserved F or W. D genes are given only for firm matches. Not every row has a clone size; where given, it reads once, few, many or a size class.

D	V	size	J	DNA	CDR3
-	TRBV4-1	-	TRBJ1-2	TGCGCCAGCAGCCAACCCAACCCTCCCCTCTATGGCTACACCTTC	CASSQPNPPLYGYTF
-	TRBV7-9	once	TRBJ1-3	TGTGCCAGCAGCGTAGGGGGAGGGTCCTCTGGAAACACCATATATTTT	CASSVGGGSSGNTIYF
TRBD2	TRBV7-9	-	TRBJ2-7	TGTGCCAGCAGCGGCGGGACTAGCGGGGCCTACGAGCAGTACTTC	CASSGGTSGAYEQYF
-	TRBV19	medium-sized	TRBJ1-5	TGTGCCAGTAGTGCTAACAGGGAACAGCCCCAGCATTTT	CASSANREQPQHF
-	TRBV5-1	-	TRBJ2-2	TGCGCCAGCAGCTTGGCAGGTCCGAACACCGGGGAGCTGTTTTTT	CASSLAGPNTGELFF
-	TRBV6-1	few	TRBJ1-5	TGTGCCAGCAGGGAATATAGCAATCAGCCCCAGCATTTT	CASREYSNQPQHF
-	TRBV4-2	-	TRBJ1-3	TGTGCCAGCAGCCAAGATGACAAGGGAAACACCATATATTTT	CASSQDDKGNTIYF
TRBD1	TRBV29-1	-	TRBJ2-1	TGCAGCGCAAGACAGGGGCTTAATGAGCAGTTCTTC	CSARQGLNEQFF
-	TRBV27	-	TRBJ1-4	TGTGCCAGCAAATCCCCTCTGGGTGAAAAACTGTTTTTT	CASKSPLGEKLFF
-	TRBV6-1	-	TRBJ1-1	TGTGCCAGCAGATGGGGGGTGAACACTGAAGCTTTCTTT	CASRWGVNTEAFF
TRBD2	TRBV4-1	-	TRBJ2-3	TGCGCCAGCAGCCAAGGGAGCAGCGGGAGTACGGGAGATACGCAGTATTTT	CASSQGSSGSTGDTQYF